This T cell receptor beta chain emerged from a study of T-cell reconstitution after alpha-beta-depleted transplantation in children. TCRbeta library construction was performed incorporating unique molecular identifiers. TCRdb re-called the PCR reads with MiXCR, one entry per CDR3 protein. There are approximately 200,000 distinct CDR3 sequences in the sample; roughly 14% occur only once, and 13% lies in the top ten. In this sample, this clonotype turned up many times. The ends lost 5 bases at V and 7 bases at J; junction bases unmatched: 9. Germline V lookup: CDR1 WNHNN, CDR2 SYGVQD (reference sequence). The CDR3 length is 16 residues.

Sequencing was performed on PBMCs from the stem cell graft donor, taken from the stem cell graft. The TCR comes from a human donor who donated a stem cell graft to a child with acute lymphoblastic leukemia. J is TRBJ2-2 and V is TRBV10-1, with 11 positions matching TRBD2. This CDR3 reads CASSLLAGEDVGELFF. The CDR3 bases are TGCGCCAGCAGTTTACTAGCGGGAGAAGACGTCGGGGAGCTGTTTTTT.